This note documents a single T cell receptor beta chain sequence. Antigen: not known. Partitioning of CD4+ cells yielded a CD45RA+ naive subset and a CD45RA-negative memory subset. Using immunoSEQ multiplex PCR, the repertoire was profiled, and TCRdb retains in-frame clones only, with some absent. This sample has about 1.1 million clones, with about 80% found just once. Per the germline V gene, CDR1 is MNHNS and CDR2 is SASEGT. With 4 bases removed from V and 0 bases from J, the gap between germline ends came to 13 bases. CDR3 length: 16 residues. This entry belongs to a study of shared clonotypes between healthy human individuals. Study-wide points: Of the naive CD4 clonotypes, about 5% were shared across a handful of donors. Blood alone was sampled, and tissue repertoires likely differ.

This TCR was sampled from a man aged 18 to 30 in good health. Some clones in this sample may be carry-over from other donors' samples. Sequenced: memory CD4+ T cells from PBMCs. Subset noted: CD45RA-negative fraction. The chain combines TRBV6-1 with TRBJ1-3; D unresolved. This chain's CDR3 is CASSARRFDSGNTIYF. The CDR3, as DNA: TGTGCCAGCAGTGCCCGACGGTTCGACTCTGGAAACACCATATATTTT.